Listed below are T cell receptor beta chains from one sample, sequenced in a study of cytomegalovirus exposure and HLA in healthy donors. Only in-frame clones appear in the TCRdb table, and some are missing; sequencing was by immunoSEQ multiplex PCR. The sample records approximately 170,000 clones, roughly four fifths being singletons. Source material: PBMCs. These receptors were collected from a woman under 40 in good health and CMV-seropositive. The CDR3 runs from the conserved cysteine through the conserved F or W. D genes are given only for firm matches. Size values are once, few and many counts, or a class for expanded clones, and some rows have none.

abundance,d_gene,j_gene,len,v_gene,CDR3nt,CDR3aa
.,.,TRBJ2-7,13,TRBV5-4,TGTGCCAGCAGCCCACGGGAGTCGAGGGAGCAGTACTTC,CASSPRESREQYF
.,TRBD2,TRBJ2-5,17,TRBV5-4,TGTGCCAGCAGCTTAGGGCTAGCGGGGATTCTAGGGGAGACCCAGTACTTC,CASSLGLAGILGETQYF
.,TRBD2,TRBJ2-7,13,TRBV27,TGTGCCAGCAGTTTAAGCGGGAGAAACGAGCAGTACTTC,CASSLSGRNEQYF
.,.,TRBJ2-7,14,TRBV5-4,TGTGCCAGCAGCCCCCCGGGACTCCTCTACGAGCAGTACTTC,CASSPPGLLYEQYF
.,TRBD2,TRBJ2-5,18,TRBV5-1,TGCGCCAGCAGCTTTATACGCTCGGGGGGGAGAACTCAAGAGACCCAGTACTTC,CASSFIRSGGRTQETQYF
.,TRBD1,TRBJ2-3,16,TRBV18,TGTGCCAGCTCACGAAGGGACAGGGGCGCGACAGATACGCAGTATTTT,CASSRRDRGATDTQYF
once,.,TRBJ1-5,17,TRBV2,TGTGCCAGCAGTGAAGCCGGAATGGGCCCGCCCGATCAGCCCCAGCATTTT,CASSEAGMGPPDQPQHF
.,.,TRBJ1-3,12,TRBV19,TGTGCCAGTAGTATTGGGACATCGACCATATATTTT,CASSIGTSTIYF
once,.,TRBJ2-2,14,TRBV6-5,TGTGCCAGCCGATTAGAATACTATACCGGGGAGCTGTTTTTT,CASRLEYYTGELFF
once,.,TRBJ2-5,11,TRBV27,TGTGCCAGCAGTACAGGGGAGGCCCAGTACTTC,CASSTGEAQYF
.,TRBD1,TRBJ1-1,15,TRBV6-1,TGTGCCAGCAGCCTTCAGGACAGGGGTGGCACTGAAGCTTTCTTT,CASSLQDRGGTEAFF
.,.,TRBJ2-7,12,TRBV12-5,TGTGCTAGTGGCCGAAGACTCTCCGAGCAGTACTTC,CASGRRLSEQYF
.,.,TRBJ1-3,15,TRBV27,TGTGCCAGCAGTTTAGGAGCGAGCTCTGGAAACACCATATATTTT,CASSLGASSGNTIYF
.,TRBD1,TRBJ2-2,14,TRBV19,TGTGCCAGCAAAATACAGGGGGACACCGGGGAGCTGTTTTTT,CASKIQGDTGELFF
.,TRBD1,TRBJ1-1,15,TRBV19,TGTGCCAGTAGTCCCGGGACAGGGAGGGCCACTGAAGCTTTCTTT,CASSPGTGRATEAFF
.,.,TRBJ1-1,15,TRBV2,TGTGCCAGCAGTGAGGGACTCGGGATTGAGACTGAAGCTTTCTTT,CASSEGLGIETEAFF
.,.,TRBJ2-7,13,TRBV11-1,TGTGCCAGCAGCTCGGGACATTCCTACGAGCAGTACTTC,CASSSGHSYEQYF
few,.,TRBJ2-7,14,TRBV6-1,TGTGCCAGCAGTGAAGGTGGAGGCTCCTACGAGCAGTACTTC,CASSEGGGSYEQYF
.,TRBD1,TRBJ1-2,14,TRBV7-9,TGTTCCAGCAGTGGGGACAGGGCTAATGACGGCTACACCTTC,CSSSGDRANDGYTF
.,TRBD1,TRBJ1-1,16,TRBV7-6,TGTGCCAGCAGCTCCGAAAGGACAGGAGTGAACACTGAAGCTTTCTTT,CASSSERTGVNTEAFF
.,.,TRBJ2-7,13,TRBV27,TGTGCCAGCAGTCCCGGGGTCGGCTACGAGCAGTACTTC,CASSPGVGYEQYF
.,.,TRBJ1-2,12,TRBV7-9,TGTTCCAGCAGCCCGGGACTTTATGGCTACACCTTC,CSSSPGLYGYTF
.,.,TRBJ2-5,15,TRBV19,TGTGCCAGTAGTATAGCCCGGCGGGGACAAGAGACCCAGTACTTC,CASSIARRGQETQYF
few,TRBD1,TRBJ1-1,15,TRBV2,TGTGCCAGCAAACTGACAGGGGGAGGGGGAAGTGAAGCTTTCTTT,CASKLTGGGGSEAFF
.,TRBD2,TRBJ2-7,19,TRBV11-2,TGTGCCAGCAGCTTAGGTGGTGTGACTAGCGGGAGGGCCGCCTACGAGCAGTACTTC,CASSLGGVTSGRAAYEQYF
.,.,TRBJ1-5,15,TRBV6-1,TGTGCCAGCACTCTAGCTGGGGGCGGCAATCAGCCCCAGCATTTT,CASTLAGGGNQPQHF
.,.,TRBJ1-2,15,TRBV9,TGTGCCAGCAGCGTAGGGGGCACAGATAACTATGGCTACACCTTC,CASSVGGTDNYGYTF
.,.,TRBJ1-3,11,TRBV9,TGTGCCAGCAGGGTTGTTAGAACCATATATTTT,CASRVVRTIYF
.,TRBD1,TRBJ1-5,15,TRBV18,TGTGCCAGCTCAGGGGACAGGGGAAAGATGGGCCCCCAGCATTTT,CASSGDRGKMGPQHF
.,.,TRBJ2-7,14,TRBV27,TGTGCCAGCAGTCCCCGTCTAGCGAGGCACGAGCAGTACTTC,CASSPRLARHEQYF
.,.,TRBJ2-2,18,TRBV5-4,TGTGCCAGCAGCTTGGCCTCTGGGCGAGATTGGAACACCGGGGAGCTGTTTTTT,CASSLASGRDWNTGELFF
.,.,TRBJ2-5,14,TRBV5-1,TGCGCCAGCAGCTCAACAGGGTTGCAAGAGACCCAGTACTTC,CASSSTGLQETQYF
.,.,TRBJ1-6,17,TRBV18,TGTGCCAGCTCACCAGTTACAGGGCGATCCTATAATTCACCCCTCCACTTT,CASSPVTGRSYNSPLHF
.,.,TRBJ1-2,13,TRBV5-1,TGCGCCAGCACCCCCGGCAGGAACTATGGCTACACCTTC,CASTPGRNYGYTF
.,.,TRBJ2-7,15,TRBV5-1,TGCGCCAGCAGCTTGGTCGTGGGAGGTACGATGGAGCAGTACTTC,CASSLVVGGTMEQYF
.,TRBD1,TRBJ2-7,14,TRBV5-1,TGCGCCAGCAGCCTGACAGGGGCGTCCTACGAGCAGTACTTC,CASSLTGASYEQYF
.,.,TRBJ2-1,12,TRBV4-2,TGTGCCAGCAGCCAGGCCTGGAGTGAGCAGTTCTTC,CASSQAWSEQFF
.,.,TRBJ2-2,15,TRBV13,TGTGCCAGCAGCCGGTCCCGGGACATAACCGGGGAGCTGTTTTTT,CASSRSRDITGELFF
.,.,TRBJ1-2,12,TRBV14,TGTGCCAGCAGCCAAGGGAGGGGTGGCTACACCTTC,CASSQGRGGYTF
.,.,TRBJ2-2,17,TRBV7-9,TGTGCCAGCAGCTTAAAGGTTAGGACAGCAAGCCCCGGGGAGCTGTTTTTT,CASSLKVRTASPGELFF
.,TRBD1,TRBJ1-6,14,TRBV15,TGTGCCACCAGCACCCGGGACAGGGGTTCACCCCTCCACTTT,CATSTRDRGSPLHF
.,TRBD1,TRBJ2-7,14,TRBV28,TGTGCCAGCAGCCCGACAGGGGTTGGATACGAGCAGTACTTC,CASSPTGVGYEQYF